This entry is about one T cell receptor beta chain. The CDR3 is made up of 15 amino acids. CDR1 and CDR2 from the germline V gene are SGDLS and YYNGEE. Trimming removed 4 bases from V and 1 base from J; junction bases left unmatched: 6. This sample stems from a study of technical replicates of blood from a few donors. The protocol was immunoSEQ multiplex PCR, while the TCRdb copy is restricted to in-frame clones and leaves out a portion. The repertoire consists of over 70,000 clones, with 90% occurring once and the leading ten covering roughly 4.5%. Source material: PBMCs. The V call is TRBV9, the J call TRBJ2-3, with 7 bases that match TRBD1. The sequence derives from a human donor in good health. Some clones in this sample may be carry-over from other donors' samples. The CDR3 DNA sequence: TGTGCCAGCAGCTCACCCGACAGGGGCACAGATACGCAGTATTTT. This translates into CASSSPDRGTDTQYF.